This entry lists 21 T cell receptor beta chains sequenced from one sample in a study of T cell repertoires in cytomegalovirus infection. TCRdb reprocessed the reads via MiXCR and lists one record per CDR3 protein. The top ten hold roughly 9% of the sample, which has fewer than 400,000 distinct CDR3 sequences, roughly 18% seen once. Sample: PBMCs. The receptor set was obtained from a human donor in good health (CMV status not recorded). Some clones in this sample may be carry-over from other donors' samples.

This clonotype appeared many times. J is TRBJ1-5 and V is TRBV7-2, with no clear D. With 5 bases removed from V and 6 bases from J, the gap between germline ends came to 8 bases. CDR3 size: 12 residues. Germline V gives CDR1 SGHTA, CDR2 FQGNSA. CDR3 bases: TGTGCCAGCAGCGCTCCCGGTCAGCCCCAGCATTTT. Encoded protein: CASSAPGQPQHF.

The V call is TRBV28, the J call TRBJ1-6; no reliable D call. Trimming shortened V by 1 base and J by 6 bases, and 10 bases separated the two germline ends. The CDR3 spans 15 residues. The germline gives CDR1 MDHEN, CDR2 SYDVKM. The DNA of the CDR3 is TGTGCCAGCAGTTTATATCAGGATGCTAATTCACCCCTCCACTTT. It codes for CASSLYQDANSPLHF.

J is TRBJ2-6 and V is TRBV30, with D uncertain. Trimming left V 3 bases short and J 1 base short, with 10 bases between. Germline lookup yields CDR1 GTSNPN and CDR2 SVGIG (reference sequence). CDR3 length equals 15 residues. The CDR3 DNA reads TGTGCCTGGAGAAGAGACCCTTCTGGGGCCAACGTCCTGACTTTC. As protein: CAWRRDPSGANVLTF.

Note on this clonotype: This may be a read error: a much more frequent sequence differs by one nucleotide. The conserved closing phenylalanine or tryptophan is absent in this CDR3, likely reflecting a read error. The genes are TRBV7-6 and TRBJ2-5; D ambiguous. The CDR3 has 15 amino acids. Trimming took 5 bases from V and 6 from J, leaving 19 bases between them. In germline, CDR1 is SGHVS, CDR2 FNYEAQ. In DNA form, the CDR3 reads TGTGCCAGCAGCCCACCCGCTCCGGCCTCCCAGACCCAGTACGTC. It is translated as CASSPPAPASQTQYV.

This clonotype has more than one count but fewer than ten. The genes are TRBV5-1 and TRBJ1-1; D call uncertain. This CDR3 has 14 residues. Germline CDR1 reads SGHRS; CDR2 reads YFSETQ. Trimming removed 2 bases at V and 1 base at J, with 9 bases between. The chain's CDR3 is CASSFGDGNTEAFF. CDR3 nucleotides: TGCGCCAGCAGCTTCGGGGATGGGAACACTGAAGCTTTCTTT.

In its sample, this clonotype was seen a few times. This chain joins TRBV12-3 or TRBV12-4 and TRBJ2-7; weak D call: TRBD1 (7 bases). The CDR3 contains 14 residues. V was clipped by 0 bases and J by 11 bases, with 17 bases between them. The CDR3 loop reads CASSLARGQKEKYF. DNA of the CDR3: TGTGCCAGCAGTTTAGCGCGGGGACAGAAAGAGAAGTACTTC.

This clonotype was detected a few times. CDR3 residues: CASSLFSRGPAFF. The CDR3 coding sequence is TGTGCCAGCAGTTTATTTTCCAGGGGGCCAGCTTTCTTT. J is TRBJ1-1 and V is TRBV27; 8 bases fit TRBD1. CDR1 and CDR2 (germline): MNHEY, SMNVEV (reference sequence). The J segment lost 10 bases and the V segment lost 1 base, leaving 5 bases of the junction unmatched. The CDR3 spans 13 residues.

There are many counts of this clonotype. This chain connects TRBV5-1 to TRBJ2-5, with TRBD1 matching 11 bases. This CDR3 spans 15 amino acids. Trimming at V came to 0 bases and at J to 4 bases, leaving 2 bases not matched to a gene. The germline V gene encodes CDR1 SGHRS and CDR2 YFSETQ. The CDR3 here is CASSLAGTGGETQYF. As DNA, the CDR3 is TGCGCCAGCAGCTTGGCCGGGACAGGGGGAGAGACCCAGTACTTC.

This clonotype was observed a handful of times. The chain has TRBV6-6 and TRBJ2-3, with 10 bases fitting TRBD1. Germline loops: CDR1 MNHNY, CDR2 SVGAGI (reference sequence). This CDR3 region has 18 residues. V shed 3 bases, J shed 2 bases, and the junction held 11 bases outside the gene matches. DNA of the CDR3: TGTGCCAGCAGTTATTTCACCCCGGGACAGGGGTACACAGATACGCAGTATTTT. Encoded protein: CASSYFTPGQGYTDTQYF.

A few counts support this clonotype. This chain uses TRBV10-3 with TRBJ1-5, with a possible D match to TRBD1 (5 bases). CDR1 and CDR2 (germline): ENHRY, SYGVKD. The CDR3 length is 15 residues. Trimming shortened V by 0 bases and J by 1 base, and 7 bases separated the two germline ends. The CDR3 is CAISESWGSNQPQHF. CDR3 nucleotide sequence: TGTGCCATCAGTGAGTCTTGGGGGAGCAATCAGCCCCAGCATTTT.

As regards this clonotype: This may arise from a read error, as a much more abundant clone is one base away. The chain is built from TRBV7-2 and TRBJ2-3; D possibly uses TRBD1 or TRBD2 (5 bases each). Germline V gives CDR1 SGHTA, CDR2 FQGNSA. The CDR3 is made up of 12 amino acids. CDR3 in amino acids: CASSKRGDTQCF. In DNA form, the CDR3 reads TGTGCCAGCAGCAAAAGGGGAGATACGCAGTGTTTT. The full variable domain, with the rest looked up from reference TRBV7-2 and TRBJ2-3, is GAGVSQSPSNKVTEKGKDVELRCDPISGHTALYWYRQSLGQGLEFLIYFQGNSAPDKSGLPSDRFSAERTGGSVSTLTIQRTQQEDSAVYLCASSKRGDTQCFGPGTRLTVL.

The J gene is TRBJ1-1, the V gene TRBV10-3; D is undetermined. Trimming cost V 3 bases and J 2 bases, with 4 bases left between them. CDR1 is ENHRY, CDR2 SYGVKD, per germline. The CDR3 covers 12 residues. CDR3 residues: CAISDRNTEAFF. In DNA form, the CDR3 reads TGTGCCATCAGTGACAGAAACACTGAAGCTTTCTTT.

Remarks on this clonotype: One end of the junction varies from germline; a read error may be responsible. The rearrangement links TRBV6-2 or TRBV6-3 to TRBJ1-5, with D tentatively TRBD1 (5 bases). This CDR3 region has 16 residues. From germline, CDR1 is MNHEY and CDR2 SVGEGT. The CDR3 sequence is CASSYWEPWDGRPQHF. DNA of the CDR3: TGTGCCAGCAGCTACTGGGAGCCGTGGGACGGCCGGCCCCAGCATTTT.

The chain has TRBV2 and TRBJ1-1; D not resolved. This CDR3 region has 13 residues. Trimming cost V 6 bases and J 1 base, with 9 bases left between them. Germline V gene data show CDR1 as SNHLY and CDR2 as FYNNEI. The CDR3 sequence is CASREDPNTEAFF. CDR3 DNA: TGTGCCAGCAGGGAGGACCCGAACACTGAAGCTTTCTTT.

This chain links TRBV20-1 with TRBJ2-5, with D unresolved. V was clipped by 5 bases and J by 3 bases, with 13 bases between them. CDR1 and CDR2 (germline): DFQATT, SNEGSKA (reference sequence). This CDR3 is 13 amino acids long. CDR3 coding DNA: TGCAGTGCTCCGAGTCAGCTTGAAGAGACCCAGTACTTC. Its translation is CSAPSQLEETQYF.

This clonotype was seen many times. The V and J genes are TRBV6-1 and TRBJ2-1, with 11 positions matching TRBD2. The V gene's germline CDR1 is MNHNS and CDR2 SASEGT. The CDR3 runs 15 residues. V lost 6 bases, J lost 4 bases, and 5 bases stayed unmatched. DNA of the CDR3: TGTGCCAGCAGAGATCTAGCGGGAGGTTACAATGAGCAGTTCTTC. Protein: CASRDLAGGYNEQFF.

The chain couples TRBV7-2 to TRBJ1-5; TRBD1 is a possible D gene (5 bases). CDR3 length: 14 residues. The germline V and J ends were trimmed by 4 bases and 4 bases, with 11 bases remaining between them. From germline, CDR1 is SGHTA and CDR2 FQGNSA. CDR3 region: CASSSGGLNQPQHF. Written as DNA, the CDR3 is TGTGCCAGCAGCTCCGGGGGACTAAATCAGCCCCAGCATTTT. The full variable domain, its missing parts supplied by reference TRBV7-2 and TRBJ1-5, is GAGVSQSPSNKVTEKGKDVELRCDPISGHTALYWYRQSLGQGLEFLIYFQGNSAPDKSGLPSDRFSAERTGGSVSTLTIQRTQQEDSAVYLCASSSGGLNQPQHFGDGTRLSIL.

This clonotype was counted at least ten times. The V call is TRBV11-2, the J call TRBJ2-3; 11 nucleotides agree with TRBD2. Germline V gene sequence: CDR1 SGHAT, CDR2 FQNNGV. The V segment lost 5 bases and the J segment 2 bases; nucleotides outside the gene matches: 6. The CDR3 totals 16 residues. The CDR3 DNA follows: TGTGCCAGCAGCCCGACTAGCGGGGCGATCACAGATACGCAGTATTTT. Translating it yields CASSPTSGAITDTQYF.

This clonotype was seen only a few times. This chain uses TRBV20-1 with TRBJ2-4, with D unclear. V lost 3 bases and J 3 bases, leaving 18 bases between the germline ends. The germline V gene encodes CDR1 DFQATT and CDR2 SNEGSKA (reference sequence). The CDR3 totals 16 residues. The CDR3 DNA sequence: TGCAGTGCTAGCCCCCCTGTTTACCCTTACAAAAACATTCAGTACTTC. Protein sequence: CSASPPVYPYKNIQYF.

This clonotype was seen many times. The genes are TRBV7-2 and TRBJ2-5; tentatively, D is TRBD1 (6 bases). This CDR3 is 12 amino acids long. Germline values: CDR1 SGHTA, CDR2 FQGNSA. The V and J ends lost 6 bases and 3 bases respectively, with 8 bases between them. The DNA for the CDR3 is TGTGCCAGCAGGGACAGAAAAGAGACCCAGTACTTC. Encoded protein: CASRDRKETQYF.

The rearrangement links TRBV6-1 to TRBJ2-1; 14 bases agree with TRBD2. The CDR3 has 18 residues. CDR1 MNHNS and CDR2 SASEGT come from the germline V gene. V lost 7 bases and J lost 3; bases outside the gene matches: 11. CDR3 region: CASKNPGTSGGGYNEQFF. In nucleotides, the CDR3 is TGTGCCAGCAAAAATCCCGGGACTAGCGGGGGCGGCTACAATGAGCAGTTCTTC.